The clone carrying this TCR beta chain has more than one count but fewer than ten. The antigen is unknown. The data are from a study of cytomegalovirus exposure and HLA in healthy donors. Study details: There were roughly 110 million unique TCR beta sequences, drawn from about 190 million T cells, in an earlier analysis.

Study results and caveats: It was reported that the classifier diagnosed cytomegalovirus status with high specificity and sensitivity in both the original and validation cohorts.

The donors were healthy bone marrow donors. Germline CDR1 reads SGHAT; CDR2 reads FQNNGV. V was cut by 4 bases and J by 3 bases, with 9 bases left in between. CDR3 length: 13 amino acids. Primers included in the PCR were 60 Vbeta and 13 Jbeta primers. Per the original methods: An analysis that came later counted tens of millions of unique TCR beta chains, 9 million to 12 million shared. Measured with immunoSEQ multiplex PCR; TCRdb has only the in-frame clones, and not every one. The D gene and trimming were derived from the DNA, and the V and J assignments and clone size from that table. The repertoire has roughly 100,000 clones, more than 55% of them found once; the top ten carry about 22%.

Sequencing was carried out using PBMCs. The gene calls are TRBV11-2 and TRBJ2-5; the D gene is possibly TRBD1 (6 bases). This sequence originates from a woman in her forties or fifties in good health and CMV-seropositive. CDR3 amino acids: CASSSGQKETQYF. The CDR3 DNA sequence: TGTGCCAGCAGCTCAGGACAGAAAGAGACCCAGTACTTC.